These 9 T cell receptor beta chains came from one sample sequenced in a study of cytomegalovirus exposure and HLA in healthy donors. Researchers ran the PCR with 60 Vbeta and 13 Jbeta primers. The assay was immunoSEQ multiplex PCR, and TCRdb's table has in-frame clones only and misses some. The sample shows approximately 130,000 clones, approximately 80% of them seen only once. The material sequenced was PBMCs. These receptors all come from a young woman in good health and CMV-seronegative.

The chain couples TRBV29-1 to TRBJ1-1, with 7 nucleotides matching TRBD1. Germline V gene data show CDR1 as SQVTM and CDR2 as ANQGSEA. The V segment lost 6 bases and the J segment 5 bases; nucleotides outside the gene matches: 0. The CDR3 has 10 residues. CDR3 loop: CSVTGTEAFF. The CDR3 DNA sequence: TGCAGCGTGACAGGGACTGAAGCTTTCTTT.

A single count supports this clone. V is TRBV30 and J is TRBJ2-7; 7 positions agree with TRBD2. The CDR3 has 12 amino acids. V gave up 4 bases and J gave up 4 bases; unmatched junction bases: 4. The germline V gene encodes CDR1 GTSNPN and CDR2 SVGIG (reference sequence). The CDR3 nucleotides are TGTGCCTGGAATCCAGCGGGGTACGAGCAGTACTTC. The encoded protein is CAWNPAGYEQYF.

CDR3 sequence reads: CASSAGQNNSPLHF. For the CDR3, the DNA is TGTGCCAGCAGTGCCGGACAGAATAATTCACCCCTCCACTTT. The rearrangement uses TRBV25-1 and TRBJ1-6, with D perhaps TRBD1 (6 bases). The CDR3 extends over 14 amino acids. Germline CDR1 reads MGHDK; CDR2 reads SYGVNS. V shed 4 bases and J shed 5 bases, with 9 bases lying between them.

Only one count was recorded for this clone. The gene calls are TRBV5-1 and TRBJ2-6; D gene unclear. The V and J ends lost 3 bases and 0 bases respectively, with 7 bases between them. Germline loops: CDR1 SGHRS, CDR2 YFSETQ. This CDR3 comprises 15 residues. The DNA of the CDR3 is TGCGCCAGCAGCTCTCCACTCTCTGGGGCCAACGTCCTGACTTTC. Its translation: CASSSPLSGANVLTF.

The V call is TRBV6-4, the J call TRBJ2-1, with 9 bases identical to TRBD2. The length of the CDR3 is 15 residues. J lost 6 bases, V lost 0 bases, and 3 bases had no gene match. Germline lookup yields CDR1 MRHNA and CDR2 SNTAGT. The CDR3 sequence is CASSDSSGGSNEQFF. CDR3 in DNA: TGTGCCAGCAGTGACTCCAGCGGGGGGTCCAATGAGCAGTTCTTC.

DNA for the CDR3: TGTGCCAGCAGCTTAGAGCCTGCGGTAGCGGGAGGTACCAATACGCAGTATTTT. This sequence encodes CASSLEPAVAGGTNTQYF. V is TRBV7-2 and J is TRBJ2-3, with 10 bases identical to TRBD2. This CDR3 comprises 18 residues. Germline loops: CDR1 SGHTA, CDR2 FQGNSA. J lost 7 bases, V lost 1 base, and 14 bases had no gene match.

The CDR3 loop reads CATLPLRAPGTEAFF. CDR3 nucleotides: TGTGCCACACTACCCCTCAGGGCGCCCGGGACTGAAGCTTTCTTT. This rearrangement joins TRBV2 to TRBJ1-1, with D maybe TRBD1 (5 bases). V was pared by 10 bases and J by 5 bases, with 23 bases between. This CDR3 contains 15 residues. Germline values: CDR1 SNHLY, CDR2 FYNNEI.

The V call is TRBV6-1, the J call TRBJ1-1; tentative D call: TRBD1 (5 bases). V lost 3 bases to trimming and J lost 3 bases, with 14 bases between them. This CDR3 has 15 amino acids. Germline values: CDR1 MNHNS, CDR2 SASEGT. The CDR3 sequence: CASSEFTAGDTEAFF. CDR3 DNA: TGTGCCAGCAGTGAGTTCACGGCGGGGGACACTGAAGCTTTCTTT.

V and J are TRBV30 and TRBJ2-7; 9 bases fit TRBD1. The CDR3 length is 15 residues. V shed 1 base and J 6 bases; nucleotides not matched to a gene: 10. CDR1 GTSNPN and CDR2 SVGIG come from the germline V gene (reference sequence). The CDR3 spells CAWSAPSGQGFEQYF. Written as DNA, the CDR3 is TGTGCCTGGAGTGCACCTTCCGGACAGGGGTTCGAGCAGTACTTC.